The source of this TCR beta chain is a study of CXCR3-negative and CXCR3-positive naive CD8 T cells. There are 16 residues in the CDR3. CDR1 is SGHTA and CDR2 is FQGNSA in the germline V gene. Comment on this clonotype: Its antigen is currently unknown.

Findings of the study overall: Naive CXCR3-negative cells resembled naive CXCR3-positive cells in TRBV-TRBJ usage; memory cells differed. Memory CD8+ cells showed much lower diversity, while both naive subsets displayed comparably high diversity. Surface CD5 matched across naive subsets, and TRB CDR3 properties served to infer TCR strength. With CXCR3 expression partially decreased after cryopreservation, most assays relied on fresh PBMCs.

The TRB cDNA libraries were prepared by 5' RACE with UMI labels. TCRdb reprocessed the 5' RACE reads and reports one entry per CDR3 protein, with no DNA. The sample totals some 41,000 distinct CDR3 sequences; its top ten clones hold about 11%. The source material was memory CD8+ T cells from blood. The chain recombines TRBV7-2 with TRBJ1-6. This clonotype was obtained from a human donor in good health. Some clones in this sample may be carry-over from other donors' samples. The CDR3 is CASSLGWSSYNSPLHF.